This TCR beta chain was identified during a study of blood T cell repertoires in COVID-19. At the level of the study: Samples representing acute and convalescent COVID-19 were sourced from the United States, Italy and Spain.

V gave up 2 bases and J gave up 4 bases, with 6 bases separating them. This CDR3 is 13 amino acids long. The germline V gene has CDR1 LGHDT and CDR2 YNNKEL (reference sequence). Those enrolled in Seattle joined during active infection and were followed longitudinally afterward. Per the authors' pipeline: Reference gene primer amplification gave nucleated cell count estimates. Clones were read by immunoSEQ multiplex PCR, and TCRdb kept only the in-frame ones, dropping some. V and J calls and clone size are copied from that table; D and trimming were computed from the DNA. The sample holds some 290,000 clones, about 90% seen once.

Sequencing was performed on peripheral blood. This clonotype was obtained from a woman under 40 with COVID-19, enrolled during active disease. V usage is TRBV3-1 (or the pseudogene TRBV3-2) and J usage is TRBJ1-3; D gene unclear. DNA for the CDR3: TGTGCCAGCAGCCAACCCATCGGAAACACCATATATTTT. It translates to CASSQPIGNTIYF.